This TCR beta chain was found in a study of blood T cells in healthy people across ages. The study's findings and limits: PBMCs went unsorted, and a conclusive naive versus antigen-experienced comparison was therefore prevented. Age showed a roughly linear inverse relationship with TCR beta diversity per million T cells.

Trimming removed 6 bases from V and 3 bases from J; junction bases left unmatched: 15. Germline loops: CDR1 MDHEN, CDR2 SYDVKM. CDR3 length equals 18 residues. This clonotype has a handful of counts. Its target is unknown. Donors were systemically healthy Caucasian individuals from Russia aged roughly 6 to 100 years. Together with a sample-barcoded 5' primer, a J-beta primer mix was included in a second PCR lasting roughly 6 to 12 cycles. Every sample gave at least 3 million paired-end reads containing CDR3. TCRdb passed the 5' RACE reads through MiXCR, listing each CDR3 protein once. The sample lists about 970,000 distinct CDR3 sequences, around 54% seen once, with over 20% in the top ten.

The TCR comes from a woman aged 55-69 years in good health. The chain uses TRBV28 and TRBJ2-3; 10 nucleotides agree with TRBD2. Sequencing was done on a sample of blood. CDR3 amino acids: CASSWTSGSEGGTDTQYF. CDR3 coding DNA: TGTGCCAGCAGCTGGACTAGCGGCTCCGAAGGGGGGACAGATACGCAGTATTTT.